This is a list of T cell receptor beta chains from one sample in a study of monozygotic twins with inflammatory bowel disease. From the 5' RACE reads, TCRdb lists one entry per CDR3 protein and no DNA. The table counts around 380,000 distinct CDR3 sequences; roughly 2.5% lies in the top ten. Sequenced sample: blood. The receptors were gathered from a human donor with ulcerative colitis or Crohn's disease, or a healthy co-twin of an affected twin (not recorded which). Each CDR3 is given with its conserved first and last residue.

TRBJ2-7,TRBV20-1,CSATRLAGNEQYF
TRBJ1-2,TRBV6-1,CASSEPLDRGSGYTF
TRBJ1-1,TRBV7-2,CASTLLGGSAEAFF
TRBJ2-2,TRBV11-3,CASSPFRTAGSGELFF
TRBJ2-4,TRBV5-6,CASSLALLRQGAAKNIQYF
TRBJ2-7,TRBV5-1,CASRSGTGSYEQYF
TRBJ2-1,TRBV29-1,CSVEGLAGGTSYNEQFF
TRBJ2-7,TRBV20-1,CSARERDEQYF
TRBJ2-5,TRBV28,CASSSTAWETETQYF
TRBJ2-1,TRBV29-1,CSVDYQDGRSYNEQFF
TRBJ1-1,TRBV29-1,CSVVMDRGTEAFF
TRBJ2-7,TRBV5-1,CASRVGHSYEQYF
TRBJ1-5,TRBV18,CASSPLPDQPQHF
TRBJ2-2,TRBV5-1,CASTWTAGEGGELFF
TRBJ2-1,TRBV27,CASSLSGLAGGPPQFF
TRBJ2-3,TRBV5-1,CASRSLGSPTDTQCF
TRBJ1-1,TRBV11-2,CASSLEGNMNTEAFF
TRBJ2-6,TRBV5-1,CASSLVPRGPGANVLTF
TRBJ1-2,TRBV5-6,CASSLGWQSHGYTF
TRBJ2-7,TRBV7-8,CASSLVLADREQYF
TRBJ2-5,TRBV6-5,CASSYSIQGETQYF
TRBJ2-3,TRBV20-1,CSAGRTGSTDTQYF
TRBJ1-1,TRBV5-5,CASSFLGPTTGAFF
TRBJ2-5,TRBV28,CASSSNLGPASHQETQYF
TRBJ2-2,TRBV5-6,CASSITATGELFF
TRBJ1-2,TRBV25-1,CASSEGGYYGYTF
TRBJ1-1,TRBV5-4,CASSPGSSEAFF